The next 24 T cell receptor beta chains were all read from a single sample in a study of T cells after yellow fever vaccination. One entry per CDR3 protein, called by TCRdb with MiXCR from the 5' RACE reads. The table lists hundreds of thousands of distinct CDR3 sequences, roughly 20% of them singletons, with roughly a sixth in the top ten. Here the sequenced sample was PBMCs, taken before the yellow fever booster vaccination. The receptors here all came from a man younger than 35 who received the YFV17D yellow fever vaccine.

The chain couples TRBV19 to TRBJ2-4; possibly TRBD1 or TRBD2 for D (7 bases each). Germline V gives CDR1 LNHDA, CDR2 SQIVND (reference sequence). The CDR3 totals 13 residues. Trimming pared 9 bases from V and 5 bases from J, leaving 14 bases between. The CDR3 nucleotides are TGTGCCAGCGGACTAGACAGGGAAAACATTCAGTACTTC. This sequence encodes CASGLDRENIQYF.

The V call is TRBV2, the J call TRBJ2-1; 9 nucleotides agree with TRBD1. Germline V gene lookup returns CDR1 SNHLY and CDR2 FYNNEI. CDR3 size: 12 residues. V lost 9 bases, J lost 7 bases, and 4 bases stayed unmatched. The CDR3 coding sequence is TGTGCCAGACAGGGGGCCGGGAATGAGCAGTTCTTC. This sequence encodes CARQGAGNEQFF.

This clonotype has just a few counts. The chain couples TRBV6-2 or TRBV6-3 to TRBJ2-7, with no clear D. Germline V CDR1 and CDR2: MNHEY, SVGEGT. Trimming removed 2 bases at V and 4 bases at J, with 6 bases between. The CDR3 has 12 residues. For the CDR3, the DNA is TGTGCCAGCAGTTACAATGAATACGAGCAGTACTTC. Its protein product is CASSYNEYEQYF.

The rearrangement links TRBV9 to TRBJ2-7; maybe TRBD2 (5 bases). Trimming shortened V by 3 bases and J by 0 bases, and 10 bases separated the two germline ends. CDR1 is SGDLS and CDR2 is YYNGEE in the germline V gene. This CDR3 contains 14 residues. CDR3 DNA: TGTGCCAGCAGCGGCCGGGGAAACTCCTACGAGCAGTACTTC. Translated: CASSGRGNSYEQYF.

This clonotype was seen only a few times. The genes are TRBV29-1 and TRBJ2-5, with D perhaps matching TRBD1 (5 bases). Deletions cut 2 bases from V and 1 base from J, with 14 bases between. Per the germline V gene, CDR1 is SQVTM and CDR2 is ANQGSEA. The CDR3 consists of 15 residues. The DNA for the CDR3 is TGCAGCGTTGAACACCCGAAGGGGCCCCAAGAGACCCAGTACTTC. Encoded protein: CSVEHPKGPQETQYF.

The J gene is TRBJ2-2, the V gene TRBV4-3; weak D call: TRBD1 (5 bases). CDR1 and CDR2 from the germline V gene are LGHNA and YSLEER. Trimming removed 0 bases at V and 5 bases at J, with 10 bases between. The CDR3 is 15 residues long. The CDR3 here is CASSQEGDGTGELFF. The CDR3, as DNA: TGCGCCAGCAGCCAAGAAGGGGATGGGACCGGGGAGCTGTTTTTT.

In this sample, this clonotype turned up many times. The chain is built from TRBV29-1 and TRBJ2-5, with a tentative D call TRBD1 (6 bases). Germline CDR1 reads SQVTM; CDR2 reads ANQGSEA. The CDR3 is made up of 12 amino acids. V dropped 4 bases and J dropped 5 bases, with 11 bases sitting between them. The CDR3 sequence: CSVVGRGETQYF. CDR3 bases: TGCAGCGTTGTCGGCAGGGGCGAGACCCAGTACTTC.

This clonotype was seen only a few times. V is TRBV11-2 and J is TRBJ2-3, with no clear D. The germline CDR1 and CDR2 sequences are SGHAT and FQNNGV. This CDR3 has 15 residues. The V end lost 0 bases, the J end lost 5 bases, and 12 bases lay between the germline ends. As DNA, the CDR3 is TGTGCCAGCAGCTTAGACTCAAGACGGATAGATACGCAGTATTTT. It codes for CASSLDSRRIDTQYF.

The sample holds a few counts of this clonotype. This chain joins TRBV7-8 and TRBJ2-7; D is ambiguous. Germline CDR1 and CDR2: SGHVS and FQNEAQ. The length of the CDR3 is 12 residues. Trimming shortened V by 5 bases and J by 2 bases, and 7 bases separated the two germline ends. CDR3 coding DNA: TGTGCCAGCAGCGATACCGCCTACGAGCAGTACGTC. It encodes CASSDTAYEQYV.

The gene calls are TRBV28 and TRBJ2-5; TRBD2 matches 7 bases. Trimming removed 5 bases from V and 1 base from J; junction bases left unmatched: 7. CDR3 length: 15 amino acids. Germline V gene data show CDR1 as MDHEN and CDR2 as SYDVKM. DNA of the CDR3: TGTGCCAGCAGTCGACGGGAGCGGGGCCAAGAGACCCAGTACTTC. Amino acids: CASSRRERGQETQYF.

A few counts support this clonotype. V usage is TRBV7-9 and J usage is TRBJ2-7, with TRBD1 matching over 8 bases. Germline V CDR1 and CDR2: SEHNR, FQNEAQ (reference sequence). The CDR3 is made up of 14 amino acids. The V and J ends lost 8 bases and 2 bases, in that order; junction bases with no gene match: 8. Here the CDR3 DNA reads TGTGCCAGCGACGACAGGGGTAGCCCCTACGAGCAGTACTTC. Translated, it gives CASDDRGSPYEQYF.

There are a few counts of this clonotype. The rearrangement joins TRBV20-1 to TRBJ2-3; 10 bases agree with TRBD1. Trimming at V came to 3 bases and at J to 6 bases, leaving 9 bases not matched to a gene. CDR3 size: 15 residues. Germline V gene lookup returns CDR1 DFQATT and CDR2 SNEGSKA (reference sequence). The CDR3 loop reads CSASRGQGEPDTQYF. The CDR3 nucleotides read TGCAGTGCTAGCCGCGGACAGGGGGAACCTGATACGCAGTATTTT.

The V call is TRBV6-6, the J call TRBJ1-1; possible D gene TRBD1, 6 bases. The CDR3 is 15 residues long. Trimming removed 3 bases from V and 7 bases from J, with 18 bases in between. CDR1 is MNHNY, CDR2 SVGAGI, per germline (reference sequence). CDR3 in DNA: TGTGCCAGCAGTTATCCTCTGACAGGCCAATATGAAGCTTTCTTT. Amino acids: CASSYPLTGQYEAFF.

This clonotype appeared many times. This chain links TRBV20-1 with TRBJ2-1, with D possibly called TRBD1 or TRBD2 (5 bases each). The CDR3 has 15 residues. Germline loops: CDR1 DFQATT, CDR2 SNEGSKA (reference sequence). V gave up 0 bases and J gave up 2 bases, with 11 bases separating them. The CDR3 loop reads CSARDGRGPYNEQFF. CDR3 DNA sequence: TGCAGTGCTAGAGATGGACGGGGACCCTACAATGAGCAGTTCTTC.

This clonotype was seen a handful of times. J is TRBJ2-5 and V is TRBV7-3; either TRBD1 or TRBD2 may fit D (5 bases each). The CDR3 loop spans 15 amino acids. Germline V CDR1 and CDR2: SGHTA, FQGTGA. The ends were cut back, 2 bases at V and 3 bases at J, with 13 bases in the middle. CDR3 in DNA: TGTGCCAGCAGCTTACTCGGGGACGGAGAAGAGACCCAGTACTTC. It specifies CASSLLGDGEETQYF.

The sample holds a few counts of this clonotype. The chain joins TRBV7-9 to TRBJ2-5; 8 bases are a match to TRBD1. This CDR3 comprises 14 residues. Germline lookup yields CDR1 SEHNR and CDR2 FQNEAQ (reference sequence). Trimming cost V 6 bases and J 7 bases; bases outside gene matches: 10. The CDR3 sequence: CASSRTGSPWTQYF. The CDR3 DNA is TGTGCCAGCAGTCGGACAGGGTCCCCGTGGACCCAGTACTTC.

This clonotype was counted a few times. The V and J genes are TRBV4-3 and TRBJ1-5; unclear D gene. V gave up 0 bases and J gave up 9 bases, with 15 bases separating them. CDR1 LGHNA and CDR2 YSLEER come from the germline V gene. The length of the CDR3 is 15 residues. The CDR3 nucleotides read TGCGCCAGCAGCCAAGATCTTGAAGGGTTTTGGCCCCAGCATTTT. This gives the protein CASSQDLEGFWPQHF.

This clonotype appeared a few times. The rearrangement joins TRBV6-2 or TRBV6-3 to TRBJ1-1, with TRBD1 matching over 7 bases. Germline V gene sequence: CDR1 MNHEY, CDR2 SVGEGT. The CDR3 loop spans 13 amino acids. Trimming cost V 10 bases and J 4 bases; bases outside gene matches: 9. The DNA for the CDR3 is TGTGCCACCCTCGCAGGGGGGAGCACTGAAGCTTTCTTT. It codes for CATLAGGSTEAFF.

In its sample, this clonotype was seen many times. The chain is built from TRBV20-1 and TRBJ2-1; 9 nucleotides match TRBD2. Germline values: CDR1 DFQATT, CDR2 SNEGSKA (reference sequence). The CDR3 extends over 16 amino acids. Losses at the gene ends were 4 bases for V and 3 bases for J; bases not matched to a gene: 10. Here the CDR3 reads CSAKNSGGGGYNEQFF. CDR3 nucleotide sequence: TGCAGTGCTAAAAATTCCGGCGGGGGGGGCTACAATGAGCAGTTCTTC.

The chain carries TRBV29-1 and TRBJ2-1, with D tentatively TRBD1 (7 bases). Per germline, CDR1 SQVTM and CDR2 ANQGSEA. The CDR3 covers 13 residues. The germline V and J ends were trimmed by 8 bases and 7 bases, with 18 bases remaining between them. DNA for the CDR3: TGCAGCCATCGCGGGACAGCTCTTAATGAGCAGTTCTTC. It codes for CSHRGTALNEQFF.

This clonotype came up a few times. The CDR3 here is CASSGRLGVAKNIQYF. As DNA, the CDR3 is TGTGCCAGCAGCGGCCGTTTGGGGGTAGCCAAAAACATTCAGTACTTC. V and J are TRBV11-2 and TRBJ2-4; D is perhaps TRBD1 or TRBD2 (5 bases each). Per the germline V gene, CDR1 is SGHAT and CDR2 is FQNNGV. Trimming cost V 5 bases and J 0 bases, with 14 bases left between them. The CDR3 loop spans 16 amino acids.

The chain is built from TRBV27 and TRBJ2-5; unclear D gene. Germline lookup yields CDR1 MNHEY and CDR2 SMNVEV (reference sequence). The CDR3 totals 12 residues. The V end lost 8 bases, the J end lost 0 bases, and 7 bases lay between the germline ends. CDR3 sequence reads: CASARDQETQYF. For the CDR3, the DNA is TGTGCCAGCGCTCGCGACCAAGAGACCCAGTACTTC.

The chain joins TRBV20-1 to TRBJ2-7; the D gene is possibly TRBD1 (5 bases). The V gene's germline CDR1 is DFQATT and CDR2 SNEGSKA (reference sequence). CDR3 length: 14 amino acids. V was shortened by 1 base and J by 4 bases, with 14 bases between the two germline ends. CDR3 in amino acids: CSARAPGTGYEQYV. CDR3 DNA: TGCAGTGCTAGAGCCCCCGGAACAGGTTACGAGCAGTACGTC.

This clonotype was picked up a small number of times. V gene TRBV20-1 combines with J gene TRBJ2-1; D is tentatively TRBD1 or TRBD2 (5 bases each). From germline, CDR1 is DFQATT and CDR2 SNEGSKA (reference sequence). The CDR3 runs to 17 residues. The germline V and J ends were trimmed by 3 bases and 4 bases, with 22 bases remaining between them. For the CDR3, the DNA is TGCAGTGCTAGCCGAACCAGGGACGGGACGGCTTACAATGAGCAGTTCTTC. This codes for CSASRTRDGTAYNEQFF.